This T cell receptor (beta chain) was sequenced in a study of graft-versus-host responses after intestinal transplantation. Study results and limitations: Individuals who had graft-donor T cell macrochimerism had allografts that showed high graft-versus-host to host-versus-graft clonal ratios. Recipient bone marrow held GvH clones, some seen earlier in ileum or blood.

As to this clone: Its antigen is unknown.

There are 14 residues in the CDR3. The V segment lost 3 bases and the J segment 3 bases; nucleotides outside the gene matches: 4. The germline V gene encodes CDR1 LNHDA and CDR2 SQIVND (reference sequence). Profiled with immunoSEQ multiplex PCR; TCRdb holds only in-frame clones, not every one. The sample consists of tens of thousands of clones, under 90% of them appearing once. This chain joins TRBV19 and TRBJ1-2, with 7 bases that match TRBD1. The clonotype originates from a human donor who received an intestinal transplant. Here the sequenced sample was unstimulated CD4+ T cells sorted from spleen or lymph node cells, taken before intestinal transplant. The CDR3 protein is CASSIRGGDYGYTF. DNA for the CDR3: TGTGCCAGTAGTATTAGAGGGGGCGACTATGGCTACACCTTC.